A selection of T cell receptor beta chains follows, all from one sample in a study of cytomegalovirus exposure and HLA in healthy donors. Clones were sequenced by immunoSEQ multiplex PCR, and TCRdb holds only the in-frame ones, with some missing. The table shows approximately 150,000 clones, with over 60% occurring only once. Sequenced: PBMCs. The receptors were sampled from a woman under 40 in good health and CMV-seronegative. The CDR3 runs from the conserved cysteine through the conserved F or W.

j_call,v_call,cdr3_aa
TRBJ1-3,TRBV9,CASSGNRNTIYF
TRBJ1-2,TRBV4-1,CASSQATGTGYTF
TRBJ2-5,TRBV9,CASSVARTFQETQYF
TRBJ2-2,TRBV7-2,CASSLGLSTGELFF
TRBJ2-7,TRBV2,CASTVLEGSHEQYF
TRBJ1-1,TRBV2,CASSRDSYTEAFF
TRBJ2-1,TRBV14,CASSQGVRGRPYNEQFF
TRBJ2-7,TRBV7-9,CASRQPPGREESYEQYF
TRBJ2-7,TRBV30,CAWSGGSYEQYF
TRBJ1-4,TRBV5-1,CASSLSGQGREEKLFF
TRBJ1-5,TRBV19,CASSPGQGPNSNQPQHF
TRBJ1-2,TRBV6-5,CASSYRGRGEYGYTF
TRBJ1-4,TRBV19,CASSGTAINEKLFF
TRBJ1-1,TRBV7-9,CASSFARGSTEAFF
TRBJ2-1,TRBV29-1,CSVAQGIEQFF
TRBJ2-1,TRBV10-3,CATAGLSDEQFF
TRBJ2-6,TRBV5-5,CASSFLGEVSGANVLTF
TRBJ2-1,TRBV25-1,CASRGTTSSSYNEQFF
TRBJ1-1,TRBV5-3,CARSLDRRGSTEAFF
TRBJ1-2,TRBV27,CASSPTPYRGSGYTF
TRBJ2-7,TRBV19,CASSSRTGNYEQYF
TRBJ2-3,TRBV28,CASTPPGQGSDTQYF
TRBJ1-2,TRBV15,CATSRDPQGTGYTF